This TCR beta chain emerged from a study of blood T cell repertoires in COVID-19. Study summary: Sites across the United States, Italy and Spain contributed samples from acute and convalescent COVID-19.

Original methodology: Reference gene primer amplification in the assay estimated nucleated cell counts. Repertoires were generated with immunoSEQ multiplex PCR, while TCRdb's copy carries only in-frame clones and drops some. V, J and clone size were drawn from that table, and D and trimming were deduced from the DNA. Of some 260,000 clones listed, around three quarters were seen once; the top ten hold around 3.4%. V was clipped by 0 bases and J by 7 bases, with 12 bases between them. Germline values: CDR1 MNHEY, CDR2 SMNVEV (reference sequence). CDR3 length equals 14 residues. J is TRBJ2-5 and V is TRBV27, with D unclear. What was sequenced was peripheral blood. This clonotype originated in a woman over 75 with acute or convalescent COVID-19. The CDR3, as DNA: TGTGCCAGCAGTTTATCCACTAATCCGGGGACCCAGTACTTC. Amino acid sequence: CASSLSTNPGTQYF.